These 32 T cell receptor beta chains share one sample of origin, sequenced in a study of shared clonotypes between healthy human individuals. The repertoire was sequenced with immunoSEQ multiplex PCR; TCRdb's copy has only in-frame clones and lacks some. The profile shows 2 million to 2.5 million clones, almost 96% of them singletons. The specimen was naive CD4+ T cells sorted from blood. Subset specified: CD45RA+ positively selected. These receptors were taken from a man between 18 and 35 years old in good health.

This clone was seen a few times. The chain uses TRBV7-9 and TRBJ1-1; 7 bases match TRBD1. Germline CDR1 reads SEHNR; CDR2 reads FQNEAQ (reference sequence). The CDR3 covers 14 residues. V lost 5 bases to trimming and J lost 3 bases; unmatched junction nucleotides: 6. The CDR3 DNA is TGTGCCAGCAGCAGGAAGGGACAGCACACTGAAGCTTTCTTT. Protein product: CASSRKGQHTEAFF. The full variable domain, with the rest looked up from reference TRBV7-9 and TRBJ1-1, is DTGVSQNPRHKITKRGQNVTFRCDPISEHNRLYWYRQTLGQGPEFLTYFQNEAQLEKSRLLSDRFSAERPKGSFSTLEIQRTEQGDSAMYLCASSRKGQHTEAFFGQGTRLTVV.

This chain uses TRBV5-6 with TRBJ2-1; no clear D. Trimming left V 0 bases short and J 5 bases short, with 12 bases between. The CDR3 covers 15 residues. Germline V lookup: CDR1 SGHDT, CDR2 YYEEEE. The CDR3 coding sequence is TGTGCCAGCAGCTTGGACACAACTCTCCACAATGAGCAGTTCTTC. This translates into CASSLDTTLHNEQFF. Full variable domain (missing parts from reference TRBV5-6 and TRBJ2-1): DAGVTQSPTHLIKTRGQQVTLRCSPKSGHDTVSWYQQALGQGPQFIFQYYEEEERQRGNFPDRFSGHQFPNYSSELNVNALLLGDSALYLCASSLDTTLHNEQFFGPGTRLTVL.

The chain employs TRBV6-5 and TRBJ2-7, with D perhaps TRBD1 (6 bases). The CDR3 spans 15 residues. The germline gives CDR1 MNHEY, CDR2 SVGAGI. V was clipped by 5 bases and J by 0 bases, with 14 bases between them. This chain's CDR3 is CASSNRVLSSYEQYF. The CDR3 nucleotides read TGTGCCAGCAGTAACAGGGTCTTAAGCTCCTACGAGCAGTACTTC.

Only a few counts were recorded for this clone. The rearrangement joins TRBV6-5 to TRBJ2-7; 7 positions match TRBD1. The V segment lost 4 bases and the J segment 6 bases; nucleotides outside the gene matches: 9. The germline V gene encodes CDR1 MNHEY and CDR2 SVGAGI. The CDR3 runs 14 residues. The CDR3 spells CASSLTTGAGEQYF. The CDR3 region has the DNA TGTGCCAGCAGTTTAACAACAGGGGCCGGCGAGCAGTACTTC.

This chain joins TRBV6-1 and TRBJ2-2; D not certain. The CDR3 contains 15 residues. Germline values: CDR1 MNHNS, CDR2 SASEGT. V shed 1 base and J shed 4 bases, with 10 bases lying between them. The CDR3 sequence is CASSEETLSTGELFF. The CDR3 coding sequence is TGTGCCAGCAGTGAAGAGACCCTGAGCACCGGGGAGCTGTTTTTT.

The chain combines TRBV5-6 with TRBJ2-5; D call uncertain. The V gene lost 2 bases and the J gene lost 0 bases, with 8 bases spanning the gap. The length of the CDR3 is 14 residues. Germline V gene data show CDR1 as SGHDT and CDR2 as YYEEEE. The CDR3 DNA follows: TGTGCCAGCAGCTTTAACGTGCACCAAGAGACCCAGTACTTC. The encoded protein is CASSFNVHQETQYF.

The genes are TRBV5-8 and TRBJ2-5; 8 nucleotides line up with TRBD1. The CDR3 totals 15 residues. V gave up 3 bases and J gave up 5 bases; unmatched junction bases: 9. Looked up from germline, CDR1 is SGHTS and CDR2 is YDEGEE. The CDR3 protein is CASSSGGQGWETQYF. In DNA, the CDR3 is TGTGCCAGCAGCTCGGGTGGACAGGGTTGGGAGACCCAGTACTTC.

This CDR3 is CASSAGSGGKNYEQYF. The CDR3 bases are TGCGCCAGCAGCGCGGGATCAGGGGGCAAAAACTACGAGCAGTACTTC. The chain links TRBV5-1 to TRBJ2-7, with 8 nucleotides matching TRBD1. Germline CDR1 is SGHRS and CDR2 is YFSETQ. With 4 bases clipped from V and 3 bases from J, the junction kept 12 bases outside the gene matches. This CDR3 has 16 residues.

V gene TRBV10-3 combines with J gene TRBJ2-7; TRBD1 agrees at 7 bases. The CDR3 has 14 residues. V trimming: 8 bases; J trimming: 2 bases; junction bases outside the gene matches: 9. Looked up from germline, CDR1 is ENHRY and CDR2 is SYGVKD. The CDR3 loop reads CAIRTGTEAYEQYF. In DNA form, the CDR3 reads TGTGCCATCCGAACCGGGACAGAGGCCTACGAGCAGTACTTC.

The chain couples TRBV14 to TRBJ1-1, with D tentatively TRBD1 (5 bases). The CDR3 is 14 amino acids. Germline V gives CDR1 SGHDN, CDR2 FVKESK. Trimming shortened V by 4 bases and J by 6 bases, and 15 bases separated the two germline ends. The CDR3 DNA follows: TGTGCCAGCAGCCCGACTATTTCAGGGCCTGAAGCTTTCTTT. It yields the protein CASSPTISGPEAFF.

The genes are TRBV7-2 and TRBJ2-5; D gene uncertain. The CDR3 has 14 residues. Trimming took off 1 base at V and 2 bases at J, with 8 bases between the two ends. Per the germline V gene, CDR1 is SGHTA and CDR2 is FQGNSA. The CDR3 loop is CASSLDLQQETQYF. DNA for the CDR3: TGTGCCAGCAGCTTAGATCTACAGCAAGAGACCCAGTACTTC.

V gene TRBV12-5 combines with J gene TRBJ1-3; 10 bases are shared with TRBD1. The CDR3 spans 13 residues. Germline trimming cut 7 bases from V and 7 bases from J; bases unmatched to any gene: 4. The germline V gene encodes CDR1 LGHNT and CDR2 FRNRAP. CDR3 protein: CASASDRGNTIYF. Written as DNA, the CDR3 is TGTGCTAGTGCCTCGGACAGGGGGAACACCATATATTTT.

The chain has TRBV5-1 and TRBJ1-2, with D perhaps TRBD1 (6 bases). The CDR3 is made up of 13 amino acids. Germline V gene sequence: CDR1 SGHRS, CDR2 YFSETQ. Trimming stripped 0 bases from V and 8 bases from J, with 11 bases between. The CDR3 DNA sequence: TGCGCCAGCAGCTTGGGTGGGACATCGGGCTACACCTTC. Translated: CASSLGGTSGYTF.

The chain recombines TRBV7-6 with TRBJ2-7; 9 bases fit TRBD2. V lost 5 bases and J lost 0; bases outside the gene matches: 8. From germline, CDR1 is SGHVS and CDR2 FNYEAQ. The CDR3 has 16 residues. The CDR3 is CASSAAGGKSSYEQYF. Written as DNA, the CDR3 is TGTGCCAGCAGCGCGGCGGGGGGGAAGAGCTCCTACGAGCAGTACTTC.

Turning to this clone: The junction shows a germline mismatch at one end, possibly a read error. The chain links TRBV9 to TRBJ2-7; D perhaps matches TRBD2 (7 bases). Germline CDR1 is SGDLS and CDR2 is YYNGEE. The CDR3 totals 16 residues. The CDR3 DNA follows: TGTGCCAGCAGCGGAGAGGGGAGGGACAATACTCCCCTATTTACCTTC. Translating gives CASSGEGRDNTPLFTF.

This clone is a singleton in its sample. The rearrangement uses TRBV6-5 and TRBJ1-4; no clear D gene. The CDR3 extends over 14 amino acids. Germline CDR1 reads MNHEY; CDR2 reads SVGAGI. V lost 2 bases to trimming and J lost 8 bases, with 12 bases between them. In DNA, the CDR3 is TGTGCCAGCAGTTACGGTTCGGGGAAGGAAAAACTGTTTTTT. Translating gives CASSYGSGKEKLFF.

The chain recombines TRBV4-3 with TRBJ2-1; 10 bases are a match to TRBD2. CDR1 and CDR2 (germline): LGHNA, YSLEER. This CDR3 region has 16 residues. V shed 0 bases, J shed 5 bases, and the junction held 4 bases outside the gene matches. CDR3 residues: CASSQEGLAADNEQFF. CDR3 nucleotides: TGCGCCAGCAGCCAAGAAGGACTAGCGGCCGACAATGAGCAGTTCTTC.

In nucleotides, the CDR3 is TGTGCCGTATATGGGGGAGGGGGAGGTGAAGCTTTCTTT. Translated: CAVYGGGGGEAFF. This chain uses TRBV6-6 with TRBJ1-1; the D gene is possibly TRBD1 (6 bases). Deletions cut 11 bases from V and 7 bases from J, with 20 bases between. The length of the CDR3 is 13 residues. In germline, CDR1 is MNHNY, CDR2 SVGAGI (reference sequence).

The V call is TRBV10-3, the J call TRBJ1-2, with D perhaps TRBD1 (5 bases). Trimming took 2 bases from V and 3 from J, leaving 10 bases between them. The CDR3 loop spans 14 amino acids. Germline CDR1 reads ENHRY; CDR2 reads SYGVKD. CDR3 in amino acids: CAISEDSLDYGYTF. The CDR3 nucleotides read TGTGCCATCAGTGAGGACAGTTTAGACTATGGCTACACCTTC.

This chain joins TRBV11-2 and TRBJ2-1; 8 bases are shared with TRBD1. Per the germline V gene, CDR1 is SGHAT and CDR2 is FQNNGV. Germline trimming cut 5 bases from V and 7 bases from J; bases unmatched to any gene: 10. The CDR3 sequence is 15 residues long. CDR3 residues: CASSHIRGPVNEQFF. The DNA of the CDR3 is TGTGCCAGCAGCCACATCAGGGGGCCTGTGAATGAGCAGTTCTTC.

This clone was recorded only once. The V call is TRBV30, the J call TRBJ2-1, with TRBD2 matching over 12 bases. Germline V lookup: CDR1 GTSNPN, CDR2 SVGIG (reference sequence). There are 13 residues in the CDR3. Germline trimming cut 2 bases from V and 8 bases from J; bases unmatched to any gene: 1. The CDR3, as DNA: TGTGCCTGGAGTAGACTAGCGGGAGATGAGCAGTTCTTC. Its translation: CAWSRLAGDEQFF.

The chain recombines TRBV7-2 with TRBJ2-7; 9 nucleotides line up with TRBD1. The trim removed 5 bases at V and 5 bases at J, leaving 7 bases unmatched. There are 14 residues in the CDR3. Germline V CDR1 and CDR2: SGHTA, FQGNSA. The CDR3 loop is CASSTRDRDHEQYF. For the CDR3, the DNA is TGTGCCAGCAGCACCCGGGACAGGGACCACGAGCAGTACTTC.

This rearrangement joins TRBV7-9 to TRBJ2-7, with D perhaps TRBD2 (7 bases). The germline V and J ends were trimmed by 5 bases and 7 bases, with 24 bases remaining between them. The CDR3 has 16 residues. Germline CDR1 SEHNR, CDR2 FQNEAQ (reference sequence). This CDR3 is CASSRPVASGQREQYF. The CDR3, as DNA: TGTGCCAGCAGCCGACCCGTAGCTAGCGGACAGAGGGAGCAGTACTTC.

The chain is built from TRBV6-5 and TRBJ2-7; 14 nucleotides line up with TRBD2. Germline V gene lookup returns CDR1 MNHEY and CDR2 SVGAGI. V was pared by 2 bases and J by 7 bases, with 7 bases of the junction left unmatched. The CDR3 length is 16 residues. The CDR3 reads CASSYLGTSGSGEQYF. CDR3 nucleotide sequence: TGTGCCAGCAGTTACCTCGGGACTAGCGGGAGTGGAGAGCAGTACTTC.

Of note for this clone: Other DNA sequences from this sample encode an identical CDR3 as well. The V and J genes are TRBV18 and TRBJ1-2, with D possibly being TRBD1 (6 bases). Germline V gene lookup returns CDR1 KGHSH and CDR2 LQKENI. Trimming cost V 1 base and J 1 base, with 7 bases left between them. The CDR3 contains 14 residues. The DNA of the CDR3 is TGTGCCAGCTCACCACAGGGGGGTAACTATGGCTACACCTTC. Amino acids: CASSPQGGNYGYTF.

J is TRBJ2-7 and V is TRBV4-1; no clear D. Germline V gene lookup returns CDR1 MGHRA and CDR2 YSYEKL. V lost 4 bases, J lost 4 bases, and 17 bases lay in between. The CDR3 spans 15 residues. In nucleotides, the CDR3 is TGCGCCAGCAGCCTCAACACCGGGCCTACGTACGAGCAGTACTTC. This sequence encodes CASSLNTGPTYEQYF.

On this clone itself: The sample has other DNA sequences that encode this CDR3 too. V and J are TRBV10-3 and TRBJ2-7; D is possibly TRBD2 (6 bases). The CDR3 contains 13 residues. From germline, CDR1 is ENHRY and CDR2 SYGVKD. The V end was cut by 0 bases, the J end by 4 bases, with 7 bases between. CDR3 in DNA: TGTGCCATCAGTGAGTCGGGGAGGTACGAGCAGTACTTC. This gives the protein CAISESGRYEQYF.

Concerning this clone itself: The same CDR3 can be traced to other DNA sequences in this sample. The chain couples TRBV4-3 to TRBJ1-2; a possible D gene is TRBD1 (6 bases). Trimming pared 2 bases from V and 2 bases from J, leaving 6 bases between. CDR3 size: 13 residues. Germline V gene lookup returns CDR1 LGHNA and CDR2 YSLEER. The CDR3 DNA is TGCGCCAGCAGCCAACAGGGGAACTATGGCTACACCTTC. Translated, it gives CASSQQGNYGYTF.

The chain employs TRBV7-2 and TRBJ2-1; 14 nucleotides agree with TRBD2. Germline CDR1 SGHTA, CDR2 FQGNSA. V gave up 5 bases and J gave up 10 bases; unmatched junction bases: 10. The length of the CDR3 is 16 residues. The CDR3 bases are TGTGCCAGCAGCATCAGCGGGACTAGCGGGAGTAGGGAGCAGTTCTTC. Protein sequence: CASSISGTSGSREQFF.

CDR3 sequence: CASSQSISGPYNEQFF. CDR3 nucleotides: TGTGCCAGCAGCCAGTCCATTAGCGGGCCCTACAATGAGCAGTTCTTC. The V call is TRBV7-2, the J call TRBJ2-1; 7 positions agree with TRBD2. Germline-derived CDR1 and CDR2 are SGHTA and FQGNSA. V lost 5 bases to trimming and J lost 2 bases; unmatched junction nucleotides: 9. This CDR3 has 16 amino acids.

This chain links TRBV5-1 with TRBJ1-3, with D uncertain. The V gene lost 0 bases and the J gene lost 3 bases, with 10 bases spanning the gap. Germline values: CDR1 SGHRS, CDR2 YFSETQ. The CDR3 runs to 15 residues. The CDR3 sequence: CASSLAGQVGNTIYF. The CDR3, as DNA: TGCGCCAGCAGCTTGGCCGGGCAAGTTGGAAACACCATATATTTT.

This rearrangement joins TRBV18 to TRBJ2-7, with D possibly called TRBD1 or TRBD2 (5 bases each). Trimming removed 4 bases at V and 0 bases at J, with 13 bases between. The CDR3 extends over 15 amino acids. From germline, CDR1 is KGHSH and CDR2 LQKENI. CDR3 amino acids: CASSQGTVSSYEQYF. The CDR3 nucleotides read TGTGCCAGCTCACAAGGGACCGTCAGCTCCTACGAGCAGTACTTC.